The clone carrying this TCR beta chain has a handful of counts. Antigen specificity is unknown. TCRdb independently ran MiXCR on the reads; one entry per CDR3 protein. Of about 920,000 distinct CDR3 sequences in the sample, roughly 30% were seen once. This sample stems from a study of T cell repertoires in cytomegalovirus infection. On the study more broadly: Evidence of both CMV infection and a matching HLA type came from public TCR beta signatures.

CDR3 length: 15 amino acids. Germline lookup yields CDR1 ENHRY and CDR2 SYGVKD. V was clipped by 6 bases and J by 6 bases; unmatched bases: 10. The source material was cultured CD8+ T cells from PBMCs, sampled from culture after CMV antigen stimulation. The receptor's source is a human donor in good health (CMV status not recorded). Some clones in this sample may be carry-over from other donors' samples. J is TRBJ2-2 and V is TRBV10-3; TRBD1 agrees at 7 bases. The CDR3, as DNA: TGTGCCATCAGCCCAGGGGGAGATGTGGCCGGGGAGCTGTTTTTT. Its protein product is CAISPGGDVAGELFF.